Listed below are T cell receptor beta chains from one sample, sequenced in a study of blood T cell repertoires in COVID-19. Only in-frame clones appear in the TCRdb table, and some are missing; sequencing was by immunoSEQ multiplex PCR. The data contain about 48,000 clones, about four fifths of them singletons. The sample comprised peripheral blood. Every receptor here comes from a human donor in a cohort sampled during active COVID-19. CDR3s include the opening cysteine and the closing phenylalanine or tryptophan. The order of the fields is J gene, clone size, V gene, D gene, CDR3 DNA, CDR3 protein. A D gene is named only where the DNA matches it firmly. Clone sizes are given selectively: once, few, many, or a class where the clone is expanded.

>TRBJ2-2|.|TRBV7-9|.
TGTGCCAGCAGCGGTCATACGGGATCCGCGAACACCGGGGAGCTGTTTTTT
CASSGHTGSANTGELFF
>TRBJ1-2|.|TRBV25-1|.
TGTGCCAGCGGTTACAGGGATGGCTACACCTTC
CASGYRDGYTF
>TRBJ2-3|once|TRBV5-4|TRBD1
TGTGCCAGCAGTAGGACAGGGGTAGATACGCAGTATTTT
CASSRTGVDTQYF
>TRBJ2-3|.|TRBV6-6|TRBD2
TGTGCCCAAGCGGGGGGGCCGACAGATACGCAGTATTTT
CAQAGGPTDTQYF
>TRBJ2-5|.|TRBV12-3/TRBV12-4|.
TGTGCCAGCAGTCGCAGGGGCGAGACCCAGTACTTC
CASSRRGETQYF
>TRBJ2-7|few|TRBV30|TRBD2
TGTGCCTGGAGTAAAGCGGGGGGGGCCTACGAGCAGTACTTC
CAWSKAGGAYEQYF
>TRBJ2-3|few|TRBV18|.
TGTGCCAGCTCCTCCGGGATCGGAGCGGGAGATACGCAGTATTTT
CASSSGIGAGDTQYF
>TRBJ2-3|.|TRBV10-2|.
TGCGCCAGCAGTGAGATCCCGCGGCCCAGCACAGATACGCAGTATTTT
CASSEIPRPSTDTQYF
>TRBJ2-3|.|TRBV5-1|TRBD1
TGCGCCAGCAGCTCGGGATTGGGACAGTCTAGCACAGATACGCAGTATTTT
CASSSGLGQSSTDTQYF
>TRBJ2-1|few|TRBV5-1|.
TGCGCCAGCAGCTTGGCCGCGGGGACCTCCTACAATGAGCAGTTCTTC
CASSLAAGTSYNEQFF
>TRBJ2-3|medium-sized|TRBV5-5|TRBD2
TGTGCCAGCAGCTTGGTGGCGGGGGAACATGATACGCAGTATTTT
CASSLVAGEHDTQYF
>TRBJ2-1|.|TRBV11-2|TRBD1
TGTGCCAGCAGCTTTGCGGGACAGGGGGTAGGTGAGCAGTTCTTC
CASSFAGQGVGEQFF